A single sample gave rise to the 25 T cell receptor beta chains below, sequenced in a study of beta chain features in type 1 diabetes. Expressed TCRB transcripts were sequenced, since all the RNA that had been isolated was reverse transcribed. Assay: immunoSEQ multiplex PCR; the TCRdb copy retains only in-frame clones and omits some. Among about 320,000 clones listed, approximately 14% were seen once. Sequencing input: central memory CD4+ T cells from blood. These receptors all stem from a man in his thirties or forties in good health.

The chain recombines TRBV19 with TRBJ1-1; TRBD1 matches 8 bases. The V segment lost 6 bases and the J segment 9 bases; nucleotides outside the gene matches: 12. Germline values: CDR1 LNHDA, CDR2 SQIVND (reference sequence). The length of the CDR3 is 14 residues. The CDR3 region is CASSPETGTGQAFF. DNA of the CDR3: TGTGCCAGTAGCCCAGAAACCGGGACAGGACAAGCTTTCTTT.

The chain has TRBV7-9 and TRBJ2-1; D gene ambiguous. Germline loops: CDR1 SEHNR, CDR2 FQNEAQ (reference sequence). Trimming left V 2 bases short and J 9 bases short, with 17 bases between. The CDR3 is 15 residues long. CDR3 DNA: TGTGCCAGCAGCTTACAGACTTCCCGAGGATTTGAGCAGTTCTTC. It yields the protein CASSLQTSRGFEQFF.

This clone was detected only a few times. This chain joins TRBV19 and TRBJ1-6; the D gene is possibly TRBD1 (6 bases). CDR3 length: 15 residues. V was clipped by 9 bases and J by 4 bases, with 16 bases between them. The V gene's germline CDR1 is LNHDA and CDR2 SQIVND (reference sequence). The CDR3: CASLSGGAYNSPLHF. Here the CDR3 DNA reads TGTGCCAGCCTAAGCGGGGGCGCTTATAATTCACCCCTCCACTTT.

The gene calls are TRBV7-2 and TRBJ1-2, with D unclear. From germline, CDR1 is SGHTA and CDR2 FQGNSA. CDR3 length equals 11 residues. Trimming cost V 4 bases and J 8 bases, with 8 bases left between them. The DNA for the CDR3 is TGTGCCAGCAGCTCTTCCTGGGGCTACACCTTC. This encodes CASSSSWGYTF. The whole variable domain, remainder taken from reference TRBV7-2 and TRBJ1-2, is GAGVSQSPSNKVTEKGKDVELRCDPISGHTALYWYRQSLGQGLEFLIYFQGNSAPDKSGLPSDRFSAERTGGSVSTLTIQRTQQEDSAVYLCASSSSWGYTFGSGTRLTVV.

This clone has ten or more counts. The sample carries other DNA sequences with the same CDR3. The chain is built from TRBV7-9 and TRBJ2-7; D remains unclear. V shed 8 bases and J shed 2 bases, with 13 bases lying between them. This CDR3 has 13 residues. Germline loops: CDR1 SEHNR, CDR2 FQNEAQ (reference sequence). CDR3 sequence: CASSRLGPYEQYV. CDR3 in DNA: TGTGCCAGCTCTCGACTGGGTCCCTACGAGCAGTACGTC.

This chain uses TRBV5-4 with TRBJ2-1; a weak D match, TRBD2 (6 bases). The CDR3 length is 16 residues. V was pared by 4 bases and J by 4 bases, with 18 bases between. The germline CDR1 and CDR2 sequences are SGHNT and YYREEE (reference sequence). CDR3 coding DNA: TGTGCCAGCAGCGTCTCTAGAGTGGGGGGATACAATGAGCAGTTCTTC. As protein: CASSVSRVGGYNEQFF.

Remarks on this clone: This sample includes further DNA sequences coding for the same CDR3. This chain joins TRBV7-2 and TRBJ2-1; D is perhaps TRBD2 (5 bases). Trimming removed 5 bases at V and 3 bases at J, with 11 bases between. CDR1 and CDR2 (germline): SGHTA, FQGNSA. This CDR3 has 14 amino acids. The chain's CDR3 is CASSLTRDYNEQFF. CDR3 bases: TGTGCCAGCAGCCTAACCCGGGACTACAATGAGCAGTTCTTC.

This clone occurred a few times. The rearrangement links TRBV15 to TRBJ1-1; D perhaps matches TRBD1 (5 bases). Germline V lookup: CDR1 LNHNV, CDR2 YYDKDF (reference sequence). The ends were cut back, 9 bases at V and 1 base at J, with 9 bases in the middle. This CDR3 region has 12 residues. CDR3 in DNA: TGTGCCACAAGCGGACAGAACACTGAAGCTTTCTTT. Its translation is CATSGQNTEAFF. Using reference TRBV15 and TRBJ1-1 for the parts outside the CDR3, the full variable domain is DAMVIQNPRYQVTQFGKPVTLSCSQTLNHNVMYWYQQKSSQAPKLLFHYYDKDFNNEADTPDNFQSRRPNTSFCFLDIRSPGLGDTAMYLCATSGQNTEAFFGQGTRLTVV.

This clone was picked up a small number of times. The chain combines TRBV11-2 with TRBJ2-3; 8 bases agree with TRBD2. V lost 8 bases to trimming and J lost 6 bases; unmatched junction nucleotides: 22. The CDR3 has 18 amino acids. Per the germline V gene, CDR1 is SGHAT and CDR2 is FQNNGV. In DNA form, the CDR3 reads TGTGCCAGCGGCCTTCTCCCCAGGTCAGCGGGAGCGTCGGATACGCAGTATTTT. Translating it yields CASGLLPRSAGASDTQYF.

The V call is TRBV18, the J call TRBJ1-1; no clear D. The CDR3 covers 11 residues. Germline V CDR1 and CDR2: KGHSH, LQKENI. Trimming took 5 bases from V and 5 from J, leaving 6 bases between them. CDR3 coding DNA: TGTGCCAGCTCAAAACAGACTGAAGCTTTCTTT. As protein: CASSKQTEAFF.

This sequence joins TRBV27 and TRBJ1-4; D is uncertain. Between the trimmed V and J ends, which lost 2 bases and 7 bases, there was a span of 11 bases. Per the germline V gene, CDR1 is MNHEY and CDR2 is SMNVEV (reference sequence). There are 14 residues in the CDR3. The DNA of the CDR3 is TGTGCCAGCAGTTTAAGGGCCCGGACTGAAAAACTGTTTTTT. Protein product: CASSLRARTEKLFF.

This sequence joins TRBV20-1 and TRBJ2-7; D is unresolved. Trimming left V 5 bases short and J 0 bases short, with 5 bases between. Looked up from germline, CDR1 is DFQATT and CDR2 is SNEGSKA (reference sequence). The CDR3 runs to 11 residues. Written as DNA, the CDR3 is TGCAGTGCTGGGGTCTCCTACGAGCAGTACTTC. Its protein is CSAGVSYEQYF.

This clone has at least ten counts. CDR3 sequence reads: CASSQIGAGEQYV. In DNA form, the CDR3 reads TGTGCCAGCAGCCAAATAGGGGCAGGCGAGCAGTACGTC. The chain is built from TRBV14 and TRBJ2-7, with TRBD1 as a possible D gene (5 bases). Germline V gene sequence: CDR1 SGHDN, CDR2 FVKESK. The CDR3 sequence is 13 residues long. Trimming shortened V by 2 bases and J by 6 bases, and 11 bases separated the two germline ends.

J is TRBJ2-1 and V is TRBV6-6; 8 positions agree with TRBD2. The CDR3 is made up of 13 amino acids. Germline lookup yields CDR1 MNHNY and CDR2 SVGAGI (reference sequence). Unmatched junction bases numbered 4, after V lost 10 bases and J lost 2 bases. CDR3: CATCGGTYNEQFF. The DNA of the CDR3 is TGTGCCACCTGCGGGGGGACCTACAATGAGCAGTTCTTC.

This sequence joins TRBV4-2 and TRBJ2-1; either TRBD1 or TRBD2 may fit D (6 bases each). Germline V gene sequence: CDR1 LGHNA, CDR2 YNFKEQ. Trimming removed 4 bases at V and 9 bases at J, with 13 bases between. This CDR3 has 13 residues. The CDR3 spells CASSLGGAGEQFF. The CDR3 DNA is TGTGCCAGCAGCCTGGGGGGCGCGGGTGAGCAGTTCTTC.

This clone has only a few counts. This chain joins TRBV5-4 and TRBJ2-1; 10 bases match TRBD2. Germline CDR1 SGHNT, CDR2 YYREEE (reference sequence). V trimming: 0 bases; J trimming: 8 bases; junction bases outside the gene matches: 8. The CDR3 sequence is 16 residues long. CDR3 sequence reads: CASSLDPSGSLDEQFF. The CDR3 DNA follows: TGTGCCAGCAGCTTGGATCCTAGCGGGAGCTTGGATGAGCAGTTCTTC.

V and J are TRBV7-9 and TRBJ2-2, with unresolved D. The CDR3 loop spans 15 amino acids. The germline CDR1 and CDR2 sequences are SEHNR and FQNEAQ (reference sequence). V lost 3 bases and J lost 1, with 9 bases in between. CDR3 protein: CASSFAARNTGELFF. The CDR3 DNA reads TGTGCCAGCAGCTTTGCAGCGAGGAACACCGGGGAGCTGTTTTTT.

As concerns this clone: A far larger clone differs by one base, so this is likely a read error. CDR3 sequence: CASQARGTYNEQFF. CDR3 DNA sequence: TGTGCCAGCCAGGCACGGGGAACCTACAATGAGCAGTTCTTC. The rearrangement links TRBV7-9 to TRBJ2-1; possible D gene TRBD2, 5 bases. V gave up 8 bases and J gave up 2 bases, with 13 bases separating them. The CDR3 runs 14 residues. The V gene's germline CDR1 is SEHNR and CDR2 FQNEAQ (reference sequence).

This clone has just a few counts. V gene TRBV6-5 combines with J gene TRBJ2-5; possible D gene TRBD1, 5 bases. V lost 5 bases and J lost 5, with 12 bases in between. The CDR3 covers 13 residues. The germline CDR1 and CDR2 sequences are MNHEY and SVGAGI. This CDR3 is CASSQGQGETQYF. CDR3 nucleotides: TGTGCCAGCAGTCAAGGCCAGGGTGAGACCCAGTACTTC.

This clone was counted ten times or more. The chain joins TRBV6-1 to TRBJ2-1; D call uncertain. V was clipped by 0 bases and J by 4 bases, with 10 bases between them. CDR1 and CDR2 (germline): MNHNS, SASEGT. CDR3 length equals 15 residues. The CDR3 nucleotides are TGTGCCAGCAGTGAAGCGGTGAATGGGTACAATGAGCAGTTCTTC. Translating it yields CASSEAVNGYNEQFF.

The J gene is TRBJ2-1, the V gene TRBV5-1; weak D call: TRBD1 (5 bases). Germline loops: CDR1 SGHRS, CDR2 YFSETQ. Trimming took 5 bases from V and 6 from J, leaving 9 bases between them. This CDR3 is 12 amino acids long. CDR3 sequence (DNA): TGCGCCAGCAGTTACCAGGGCAATGAGCAGTTCTTC. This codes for CASSYQGNEQFF.

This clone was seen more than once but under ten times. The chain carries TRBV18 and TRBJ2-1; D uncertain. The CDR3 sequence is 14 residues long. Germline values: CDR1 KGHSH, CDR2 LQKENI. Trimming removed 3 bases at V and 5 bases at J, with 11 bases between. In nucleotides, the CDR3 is TGTGCCAGCTCACCCGCCGGCCGGGACAATGAGCAGTTCTTC. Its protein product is CASSPAGRDNEQFF.

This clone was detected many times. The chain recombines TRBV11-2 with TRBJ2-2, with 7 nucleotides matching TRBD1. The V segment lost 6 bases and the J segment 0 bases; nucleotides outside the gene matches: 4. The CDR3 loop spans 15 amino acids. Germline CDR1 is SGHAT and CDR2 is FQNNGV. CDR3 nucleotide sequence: TGTGCCAGCAGTTACGGGACAGCGAACACCGGGGAGCTGTTTTTT. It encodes CASSYGTANTGELFF.

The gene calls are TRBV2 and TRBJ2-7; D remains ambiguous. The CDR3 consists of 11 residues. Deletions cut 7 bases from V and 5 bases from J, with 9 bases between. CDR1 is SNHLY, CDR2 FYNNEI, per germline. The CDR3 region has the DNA TGTGCCAGCACCTCTTGGGACGAGCAGTACTTC. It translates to CASTSWDEQYF.

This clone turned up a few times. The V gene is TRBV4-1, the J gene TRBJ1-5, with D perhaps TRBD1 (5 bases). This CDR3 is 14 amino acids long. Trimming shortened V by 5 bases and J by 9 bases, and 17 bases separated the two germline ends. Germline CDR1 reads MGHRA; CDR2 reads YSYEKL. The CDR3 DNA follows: TGCGCCAGCAGCACTACGAAGGGGCTGGGGCCCCAGCATTTT. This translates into CASSTTKGLGPQHF.